These T cell receptor beta chains were read from a single sample in a study of technical replicates of blood from a handful of donors. Generated by immunoSEQ multiplex PCR, the TCRdb table keeps only in-frame clones and is missing some. The table shows about 81,000 clones, with about 81% occurring only once. The sequenced sample consisted of PBMCs. The receptors were gathered from a human donor in good health. Some clones in this sample may be carry-over from other donors' samples. CDR3s include the opening cysteine and the closing phenylalanine or tryptophan. The D gene is left open where the match is weak. Rows give clone size only sometimes, using once, few, many, or a class for an expanded clone.

size	D	V	J	DNA	CDR3
NA	NA	TRBV30	TRBJ2-7	TGTGCCTGGAGCAGACTAGGGGGGGCCTACGAGCAGTACTTC	CAWSRLGGAYEQYF
NA	NA	TRBV11-2	TRBJ2-7	TGTGCCAGCAGCTCCCCTAGGATGACCTACGAGCAGTACTTC	CASSSPRMTYEQYF
NA	TRBD2	TRBV5-4	TRBJ2-6	TGTGCCAGCAGCTTGGGACTAGCGGGGGGCCGCTCTGGGGCCAACGTCCTGACTTTC	CASSLGLAGGRSGANVLTF
NA	NA	TRBV30	TRBJ2-7	TGTGCCTGGAGTGTAAGGACAGAGCAGTACTTC	CAWSVRTEQYF
NA	TRBD1	TRBV30	TRBJ2-2	TGTGCCTGGAGCAGACAGGGATACTTGAACACCGGGGAGCTGTTTTTT	CAWSRQGYLNTGELFF
NA	TRBD1	TRBV5-4	TRBJ1-1	TGTGCCAGCAGCTCCTGGAGGACAGGGAAAACTGAAGCTTTCTTT	CASSSWRTGKTEAFF
NA	TRBD2	TRBV5-1	TRBJ2-2	TGCGCCAGCAGCCTGGGACTAGTGAACACCGGGGAGCTGTTTTTT	CASSLGLVNTGELFF
NA	TRBD1	TRBV7-3	TRBJ2-1	TGTGCCAGCAGCTTAAGGTGGGGACAGGGCCAGAACAATGAGCAGTTCTTC	CASSLRWGQGQNNEQFF
NA	NA	TRBV14	TRBJ1-1	TGTGCCAGCAGCCAAGGTTATGTGTCTTTCTTT	CASSQGYVSFF
NA	TRBD2	TRBV4-2	TRBJ2-1	TGTGCCAGCAGCCAAGCACGGACTAGCGGGAGGGAGCAGTTCTTC	CASSQARTSGREQFF
few	NA	TRBV6-5	TRBJ1-3	TGTGCCAGCGGACCCTCTCGGACATTAGGAAACACCATATATTTT	CASGPSRTLGNTIYF
NA	TRBD1	TRBV6-6	TRBJ2-3	TGTGCCAGCAGTAACAGGGGAACTAGCACAGATACGCAGTATTTT	CASSNRGTSTDTQYF
few	NA	TRBV5-6	TRBJ1-1	TGTGCCAGCAGCTTTAACCGGGAAGCTTTCTTT	CASSFNREAFF
NA	TRBD1	TRBV28	TRBJ1-5	TGTGCCAGCAGCCCGATGCCGGGACAGGGGCTATGGCAGCCCCAGCATTTT	CASSPMPGQGLWQPQHF
NA	TRBD1	TRBV27	TRBJ1-2	TGTGCCAGCAGTCCTCAGGGGGGATGGGATGGCTACACCTTC	CASSPQGGWDGYTF
NA	TRBD1	TRBV9	TRBJ1-3	TGTGCCAGCAGCGAAAGACAGGGGGAAGGTTTTGGAAACACCATATATTTT	CASSERQGEGFGNTIYF
NA	NA	TRBV7-2	TRBJ2-4	TGTGCCAGCAGCTTAACCGGGGTTCCGACCGAATTC	CASSLTGVPTEF